A single sample is the source of the 2 T cell receptor beta chains below, sequenced in a study of OX40 agonist ivuxolimab in advanced cancers. Produced via immunoSEQ multiplex PCR; TCRdb's table is partial and in-frame only. Of 40,000 to 55,000 clones listed, roughly 92% were seen once; the top ten hold over 12%. The source was CD4+ or CD8+ T cells sorted from blood, collected in a trial of the OX40 agonist ivuxolimab. The receptors come from an adult with an advanced solid tumor such as melanoma, head and neck, liver or kidney cancer.

The gene calls are TRBV6-6 and TRBJ2-1; 7 positions match TRBD1. CDR1 is MNHNY and CDR2 is SVGAGI in the germline V gene (reference sequence). Germline trimming cut 0 bases from V and 6 bases from J; bases unmatched to any gene: 8. CDR3 length: 16 residues. CDR3 protein: CASSYSPGGVSNEQFF. The CDR3 DNA reads TGTGCCAGCAGTTACTCGCCAGGGGGTGTCTCCAATGAGCAGTTCTTC.

The chain has TRBV4-1 and TRBJ2-6; 9 nucleotides align to TRBD1. The CDR3 sequence is 17 residues long. V dropped 2 bases and J dropped 3; count of bases not matched to a gene: 5. The germline V gene has CDR1 MGHRA and CDR2 YSYEKL. The CDR3 region is CASSQPGQGRGANVLTF. DNA of the CDR3: TGCGCCAGCAGCCAACCGGGACAGGGACGTGGGGCCAACGTCCTGACTTTC.